The sequence of this T cell receptor (beta chain) was determined in a study of cytomegalovirus exposure and HLA in healthy donors. For the study at large: Across about 400 genotyped donors, over 70% landed in the Caucasian-associated ancestry cluster. Study-level findings and limits: Common viral pathogens (according to a later analysis) appeared linked to several of the most significant clusters.

The CDR3 covers 12 residues. Looked up from germline, CDR1 is SQVTM and CDR2 is ANQGSEA. Trimming took off 3 bases at V and 3 bases at J, with 9 bases between the two ends. Turning to this clone: Its antigen is currently unknown.

The PCR employed 60 Vbeta primers together with 13 Jbeta primers. The protocol was immunoSEQ multiplex PCR, while the TCRdb copy is restricted to in-frame clones and leaves out a portion. Of approximately 110,000 clones in the sample, just over 15% were seen once. The chain recombines TRBV29-1 with TRBJ2-7; a weak D match, TRBD1 (5 bases). The sequencing input was PBMCs. The TCR was taken from a woman aged 18-30 years in good health and CMV-seronegative. CDR3 nucleotides: TGCAGCGTTGAGGGGCCCCGCTACGAGCAGTACTTC. Amino acids: CSVEGPRYEQYF.